This T cell receptor beta chain emerged from a study of diagnostic markers for celiac disease. This clonotype ranks as medium-sized in terms of frequency. Each CDR3 protein gets one entry in TCRdb, which reprocessed the reads and gives no DNA. With around 3,500 distinct CDR3 sequences in the sample, the ten largest clones hold about 9.2%. This CDR3 contains 15 residues. The germline CDR1 and CDR2 sequences are SGHRS and YFSETQ. The chain couples TRBV5-1 to TRBJ1-1. Sequencing input: either unsorted cells or a sorted T cell fraction (not recorded which). This receptor was taken from a human donor. This table probably holds off-target reads from a library built for another chain. CDR3 residues: CASSLEGRGNTEAFF. The full variable domain, completed using reference TRBV5-1 and TRBJ1-1, is KAGVTQTPRYLIKTRGQQVTLSCSPISGHRSVSWYQQTPGQGLQFLFEYFSETQRNKGNFPGRFSGRQFSNSRSEMNVSTLELGDSALYLCASSLEGRGNTEAFFGQGTRLTVV.